This T cell receptor (beta chain) was documented in a study of T cells after yellow fever vaccination. A few counts support this clonotype. This CDR3 spans 14 amino acids. V dropped 0 bases and J dropped 11 bases, with 16 bases sitting between them. Germline CDR1 reads LGHNA; CDR2 reads YSLEER. TCRdb itself ran the 5' RACE reads through MiXCR, one entry per CDR3 protein. The data contain around 300,000 distinct CDR3 sequences, 3.5% to 4.5% of them singletons. The chain carries TRBV4-3 and TRBJ1-1; no clear D. The sequence was obtained from a man aged 18 to 30 who received the YFV17D yellow fever vaccine. The sample here was PBMCs, taken 15 days after the yellow fever booster vaccination. CDR3 sequence: CASSQEVWRELAFF. The CDR3, as DNA: TGCGCCAGCAGCCAAGAAGTCTGGCGTGAACTGGCTTTCTTT.